This TCR beta chain was recorded in a study of CD8+ T cells in alopecia areata. Findings and caveats of the study: Among patients, TCR sharing was less clear than in mice, a difference possibly due in part to HLA diversity in the patient population.

RNA was extracted and reverse transcribed into cDNA as the sequencing template. Sequencing was performed with immunoSEQ multiplex PCR; in TCRdb, only in-frame clones are kept and a portion is missing. Of approximately 140,000 clones listed, around 47% are singletons. A remark on this clone: The antigen is undetermined.

Patients with alopecia areata provided lesional scalp punch biopsies as well as peripheral blood. Starting from PBMCs, sorting isolated CD4+ and CD8+ T cells. Germline CDR1 MRHNA, CDR2 SNTAGT. Between the trimmed V and J ends, which lost 5 bases and 4 bases, there was a span of 10 bases. CDR3 length equals 13 residues. The sequenced material came from CD4+ T cells sorted from blood. The rearrangement links TRBV6-4 to TRBJ2-3; D unresolved. The clonotype comes from a human donor with alopecia areata. CDR3 bases: TGTGCCAGCAGTCCGCAGATGGCAGATACGCAGTATTTT. The encoded protein is CASSPQMADTQYF.